The 13 T cell receptor beta chains listed next were all sequenced from one sample in a study of blood T cell repertoires in COVID-19. The method was immunoSEQ multiplex PCR; TCRdb's version includes in-frame clones alone and lacks a portion of them. The sample contains just over 300,000 clones, about 90% of which appear only once. The sequenced sample consisted of peripheral blood. These receptor sequences come from a man aged 18 to 30 with active or convalescent COVID-19.

The CDR3 protein is CASSKVQRGARQEEYGYTF. The CDR3 coding sequence is TGTGCCAGCAGCAAAGTCCAAAGGGGCGCACGACAGGAAGAATATGGCTACACCTTC. J is TRBJ1-2 and V is TRBV21-1; the table's TRBD1 call for D was not verified on the DNA. TRBV21-1 represents a pseudogene. The CDR3 extends over 19 amino acids.

This chain uses TRBV19 with TRBJ2-7, with D possibly matching TRBD1 (5 bases). Trimming stripped 5 bases from V and 6 bases from J, with 14 bases between. This CDR3 is 13 amino acids long. Germline V gene data show CDR1 as LNHDA and CDR2 as SQIVND (reference sequence). The CDR3 protein is CASSPGQGGEQYF. The CDR3 DNA sequence: TGTGCCAGTAGTCCTGGGCAGGGCGGCGAGCAGTACTTC.

The rearrangement uses TRBV11-2 and TRBJ2-1; 15 bases match TRBD2. The CDR3 spans 18 residues. V dropped 6 bases and J dropped 4; count of bases not matched to a gene: 10. Germline loops: CDR1 SGHAT, CDR2 FQNNGV. The CDR3 region is CASRPPGLAGGGYNEQFF. The CDR3 nucleotides read TGTGCCAGCAGGCCTCCGGGACTAGCGGGAGGAGGTTACAATGAGCAGTTCTTC.

This sequence joins TRBV11-2 and TRBJ1-1, with D perhaps matching TRBD1 (5 bases). The germline V gene encodes CDR1 SGHAT and CDR2 FQNNGV. The CDR3 runs to 13 residues. The germline V and J ends were trimmed by 3 bases and 7 bases, with 12 bases remaining between them. The CDR3 loop is CASSFGGVGEAFF. The CDR3 coding sequence is TGTGCCAGCAGCTTTGGAGGGGTGGGTGAAGCTTTCTTT.

DNA of the CDR3: TGTGCCAGCAGTTTTTCGCGGACAGGGGTCTATGGCTACACCTTC. Amino acid sequence: CASSFSRTGVYGYTF. This sequence joins TRBV27 and TRBJ1-2; TRBD1 aligns across 9 bases. V trimming: 3 bases; J trimming: 4 bases; junction bases outside the gene matches: 6. The length of the CDR3 is 15 residues. Germline CDR1 and CDR2: MNHEY and SMNVEV (reference sequence).

This chain links TRBV19 with TRBJ2-1; 9 bases are shared with TRBD1. The CDR3 sequence is 15 residues long. V shed 4 bases, J shed 7 bases, and the junction held 8 bases outside the gene matches. CDR1 is LNHDA and CDR2 is SQIVND in the germline V gene (reference sequence). CDR3 bases: TGTGCCAGTAGTACCCGGGACAGGGTTATAAATGAGCAGTTCTTC. Translation gives CASSTRDRVINEQFF.

The gene calls are TRBV6-2 or TRBV6-3 and TRBJ2-1; TRBD2 is a possible D gene (5 bases). Germline CDR1 is MNHEY and CDR2 is SVGEGT. CDR3 length: 17 residues. V was cut by 2 bases and J by 7 bases, with 21 bases left in between. CDR3 DNA: TGTGCCAGCAGTTACAACATTCGGAACAGACTACTGAATGAGCAGTTCTTC. Protein product: CASSYNIRNRLLNEQFF.

This chain joins TRBV29-1 and TRBJ2-2, with D possibly TRBD2 on 5 matching bases. Between the trimmed V and J ends, which lost 3 bases and 4 bases, there was a span of 12 bases. The CDR3 has 14 residues. Germline V gene lookup returns CDR1 SQVTM and CDR2 ANQGSEA. CDR3 coding DNA: TGCAGCGTTGAGGTATCGGGGAGCACCGGGGAGCTGTTTTTT. Protein: CSVEVSGSTGELFF.

The chain carries TRBV24-1 and TRBJ2-1, with TRBD2 matching 10 bases. Losses at the gene ends were 5 bases for V and 4 bases for J; bases not matched to a gene: 4. CDR1 and CDR2 from the germline V gene are KGHDR and SFDVKD. CDR3 length equals 15 residues. The CDR3 nucleotides read TGTGCCACCAGTGCGACTAGCGGGCTATACAATGAGCAGTTCTTC. It specifies CATSATSGLYNEQFF.

The chain couples TRBV10-3 to TRBJ2-7; D might be TRBD2 (5 bases). CDR1 and CDR2 (germline): ENHRY, SYGVKD. V was clipped by 11 bases and J by 0 bases, with 14 bases between them. CDR3 length: 13 residues. The CDR3 is CASGKEDSYEQYF. The CDR3 nucleotides are TGTGCCTCCGGGAAGGAGGACTCCTACGAGCAGTACTTC.

J is TRBJ2-4 and V is TRBV7-9; 8 bases are shared with TRBD1. This CDR3 is built from 15 residues. J lost 8 bases, V lost 3 bases, and 9 bases had no gene match. CDR1 and CDR2 (germline): SEHNR, FQNEAQ (reference sequence). In nucleotides, the CDR3 is TGTGCCAGCAGCTTCTCCGGACAGGGCGTTTACATTCAGTACTTC. Translated: CASSFSGQGVYIQYF.

This sequence joins TRBV19 and TRBJ2-1; 8 positions match TRBD2. Germline loops: CDR1 LNHDA, CDR2 SQIVND (reference sequence). V lost 4 bases and J lost 6; bases outside the gene matches: 8. The length of the CDR3 is 15 residues. CDR3 nucleotide sequence: TGTGCCAGTAGTACTCCCCGGGGGGGACGCAATGAGCAGTTCTTC. Translated: CASSTPRGGRNEQFF.

This sequence joins TRBV7-2 and TRBJ1-6; D not certain. The CDR3 is 14 residues long. CDR1 and CDR2 (germline): SGHTA, FQGNSA. Trimming left V 1 base short and J 14 bases short, with 15 bases between. CDR3 in DNA: TGTGCCAGCAGCTTAGACAGTGACACCTTCACCCTCCACTTT. This encodes CASSLDSDTFTLHF.